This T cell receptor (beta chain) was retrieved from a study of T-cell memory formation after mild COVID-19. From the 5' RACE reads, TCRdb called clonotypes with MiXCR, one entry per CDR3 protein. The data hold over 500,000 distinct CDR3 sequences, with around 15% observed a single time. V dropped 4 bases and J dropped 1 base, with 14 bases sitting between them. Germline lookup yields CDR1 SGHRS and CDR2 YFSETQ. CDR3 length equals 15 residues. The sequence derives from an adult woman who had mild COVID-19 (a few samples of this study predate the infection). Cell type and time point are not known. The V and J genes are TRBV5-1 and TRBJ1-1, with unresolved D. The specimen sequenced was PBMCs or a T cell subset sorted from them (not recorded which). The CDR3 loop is CASSPQHPGNTEAFF. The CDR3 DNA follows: TGCGCCAGCAGCCCGCAACATCCTGGGAACACTGAAGCTTTCTTT.